The T cell receptor beta chain described here comes from a study of blood T cell repertoires in COVID-19. Authors' analysis steps: Amplification from reference gene primers served as the basis for estimated nucleated cell counts. Clones were sequenced by immunoSEQ multiplex PCR, and TCRdb holds only the in-frame ones, with some missing. The D gene and trimming were derived from the DNA, and the V and J assignments and clone size from that table. The sample has 65,000 to 95,000 clones, 78% seen once. Seattle participants joined during active infection and were tracked over time. V lost 5 bases to trimming and J lost 3 bases; unmatched junction nucleotides: 13. The CDR3 has 18 residues. Per the germline V gene, CDR1 is MNHNY and CDR2 is SVGAGI (reference sequence).

The receptor was derived from a man aged 55 to 70 with COVID-19, enrolled during active disease. The V gene is TRBV6-6, the J gene TRBJ2-3; TRBD2 agrees at 11 bases. Sequencing input: peripheral blood. The CDR3 nucleotides read TGTGCCAGCAGTAGATCCCCACTAGCGGGAGTTTTGACAGATACGCAGTATTTT. It yields the protein CASSRSPLAGVLTDTQYF.